The clone carrying this T cell receptor (beta chain) was observed a handful of times. The data were taken from a study of glioma-infiltrating T cells. TCR alpha and beta CDR3 regions were amplified from RNA using iRepertoire nested multiplex PCR. TCRdb processed the multiplex PCR reads anew with MiXCR; each CDR3 protein has one entry. The sample lists around 350,000 distinct CDR3 sequences; roughly two fifths were seen once. The CDR3 totals 15 residues. In germline, CDR1 is SGHTA, CDR2 FQGTGA. V was pared by 2 bases and J by 1 base, with 2 bases of the junction left unmatched. This TCR derives from a human donor with low-grade glioma or glioblastoma, undergoing nonglioma brain surgery, or in good health (not recorded which). This chain connects TRBV7-3 to TRBJ2-3, with 8 positions matching TRBD2. Sequencing was done on a sample of glioma tissue, nonneoplastic brain tissue, or PBMCs (not recorded which). The CDR3 DNA reads as TGTGCCAGCAGCTTAGTAGCGGGGCGCACAGATACGCAGTATTTT. This encodes CASSLVAGRTDTQYF.